Detailed here is one TCR beta chain. Its matching antigen is unknown. The record originates from a study of a mutant IDH1 vaccine in newly diagnosed glioma. Study outcomes and limitations: Vaccine-induced responses were seen in roughly 93% of patients, spanning several MHC alleles. Pseudoprogression appears to have had no connection to changes in top peripheral T cell clonotypes.

Profiled with immunoSEQ multiplex PCR; TCRdb holds only in-frame clones, not every one. The table records about 25,000 clones, about three quarters of them present only once. Time point: week 5, during vaccination. Vaccination used 300 ug of mutant IDH1 20-mer peptide per dose, with topical imiquimod. Sequences were derived from PBMCs, sampled from a glioma patient whose treatment included an IDH1 peptide vaccine. This sequence originates from a man aged 40-50 years with glioma.

CDR3 protein: CASSSPGLAGVGEQFF. CDR3 coding DNA: TGTGCCAGCAGCTCGCCGGGACTAGCGGGAGTAGGTGAGCAGTTCTTC. The V and J genes are TRBV7-2 and TRBJ2-1, with TRBD2 matching 14 bases. V shed 4 bases and J 9 bases; nucleotides not matched to a gene: 8. The germline V gene has CDR1 SGHTA and CDR2 FQGNSA. The CDR3 loop spans 16 amino acids.